The 10 T cell receptor beta chains below were found in one sample sequenced in a study of cytotoxic CD8 clonotypes in ibrutinib-treated CLL. Sequencing was performed with immunoSEQ multiplex PCR; in TCRdb, only in-frame clones are kept and a portion is missing. The sample lists some 290,000 clones; roughly 79% were seen once. The sample was PBMCs, taken before ibrutinib treatment. All receptors derive from a human donor with chronic lymphocytic leukemia.

The chain employs TRBV15 and TRBJ1-4; D ambiguous. CDR3 size: 12 residues. Per germline, CDR1 LNHNV and CDR2 YYDKDF (reference sequence). Trimming stripped 5 bases from V and 10 bases from J, with 11 bases between. CDR3: CATSLRTGKLFF. The CDR3 DNA reads TGTGCCACCAGCCTTAGGACTGGAAAACTGTTTTTT.

The chain carries TRBV7-3 and TRBJ1-2; D not certain. There are 12 residues in the CDR3. Germline CDR1 is SGHTA and CDR2 is FQGTGA. Trimming pared 5 bases from V and 4 bases from J, leaving 8 bases between. CDR3 sequence reads: CASSTGRYGYTF. The CDR3 nucleotides read TGTGCCAGCAGCACCGGACGCTATGGCTACACCTTC.

This clone was recorded once. DNA for the CDR3: TGCGCCAGCAGCCCTTCAAAAAGGGGGTCTAGCTCCTACGAGCAGTACTTC. It specifies CASSPSKRGSSSYEQYF. This chain joins TRBV5-1 and TRBJ2-7, with D perhaps matching TRBD1 (6 bases). The CDR3 length is 17 residues. Trimming removed 4 bases from V and 0 bases from J, with 20 bases in between. CDR1 is SGHRS and CDR2 is YFSETQ in the germline V gene.

This clone was found a few times. This rearrangement joins TRBV10-2 to TRBJ1-1; D is unclear. The CDR3 has 14 residues. With 1 base removed from V and 5 bases from J, the gap between germline ends came to 11 bases. From germline, CDR1 is WSHSY and CDR2 SAAADI. The chain's CDR3 is CASSEYIGRTEAFF. CDR3 DNA: TGCGCCAGCAGTGAGTACATCGGTCGGACTGAAGCTTTCTTT.

A word on this clone: At one end the junction does not follow the germline gene, possibly because of a read error. V usage is TRBV6-1 and J usage is TRBJ2-5; 15 nucleotides match TRBD2. Germline V lookup: CDR1 MNHNS, CDR2 SASEGT. The CDR3 loop spans 15 amino acids. Written as DNA, the CDR3 is TGTGCCAGCATTCAGTCGGGACTAGCGGGAGGCCGTGCGAACTTC. It is translated as CASIQSGLAGGRANF.

In this sample, this clone turned up once. The chain joins TRBV14 to TRBJ2-5, with 12 positions matching TRBD1. V was clipped by 3 bases and J by 5 bases; unmatched bases: 7. CDR1 and CDR2 (germline): SGHDN, FVKESK. CDR3 length: 16 amino acids. The CDR3 coding sequence is TGTGCCAGCAGCCAGACCGGGACAGGGGGCTGGGAGACCCAGTACTTC. Amino acids: CASSQTGTGGWETQYF. The variable domain in full, with the rest retrieved from reference TRBV14 and TRBJ2-5, is EAGVTQFPSHSVIEKGQTVTLRCDPISGHDNLYWYRRVMGKEIKFLLHFVKESKQDESGMPNNRFLAERTGGTYSTLKVQPAELEDSGVYFCASSQTGTGGWETQYFGPGTRLLVL.

The V gene is TRBV7-6, the J gene TRBJ2-3; D gene ambiguous. The V end lost 2 bases, the J end lost 0 bases, and 0 bases lay between the germline ends. The germline V gene has CDR1 SGHVS and CDR2 FNYEAQ. There are 12 residues in the CDR3. CDR3 residues: CASSLSTDTQYF. In nucleotides, the CDR3 is TGTGCCAGCAGCTTAAGCACAGATACGCAGTATTTT.

V gene TRBV29-1 combines with J gene TRBJ2-7; 10 bases match TRBD2. V lost 6 bases to trimming and J lost 4 bases; unmatched junction nucleotides: 6. Germline lookup yields CDR1 SQVTM and CDR2 ANQGSEA. This CDR3 contains 13 residues. The CDR3 DNA reads as TGCAGCGTCCACACTAGCGGGAAGTACGAGCAGTACTTC. Its protein is CSVHTSGKYEQYF.

This clone was seen repeatedly, ten times or more. The genes are TRBV15 and TRBJ1-2; D gene ambiguous. This CDR3 region has 15 residues. From germline, CDR1 is LNHNV and CDR2 YYDKDF (reference sequence). Trimming stripped 4 bases from V and 4 bases from J, with 16 bases between. The CDR3 nucleotides are TGTGCCACCAGCACGGGGAACAGTCTGTCCTATGGCTACACCTTC. Residues: CATSTGNSLSYGYTF.

The V gene is TRBV18, the J gene TRBJ2-7; tentatively, D is TRBD2 (5 bases). The CDR3 has 15 residues. Germline loops: CDR1 KGHSH, CDR2 LQKENI. Trimming shortened V by 0 bases and J by 6 bases, and 15 bases separated the two germline ends. The chain's CDR3 is CASSPPGRVTFEQYF. The CDR3 nucleotides read TGTGCCAGCTCACCACCGGGGAGAGTTACGTTCGAGCAGTACTTC.